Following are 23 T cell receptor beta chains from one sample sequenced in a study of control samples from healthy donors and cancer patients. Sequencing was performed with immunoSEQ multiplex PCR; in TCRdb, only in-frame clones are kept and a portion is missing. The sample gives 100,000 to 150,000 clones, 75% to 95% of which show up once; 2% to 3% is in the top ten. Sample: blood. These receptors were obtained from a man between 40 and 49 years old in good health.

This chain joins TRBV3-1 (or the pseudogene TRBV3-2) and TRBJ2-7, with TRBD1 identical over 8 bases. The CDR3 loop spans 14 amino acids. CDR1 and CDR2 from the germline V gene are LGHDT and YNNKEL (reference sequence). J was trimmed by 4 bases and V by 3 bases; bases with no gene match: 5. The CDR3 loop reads CASSHWDRPYEQYF. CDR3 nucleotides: TGTGCCAGCAGCCACTGGGACAGGCCTTACGAGCAGTACTTC.

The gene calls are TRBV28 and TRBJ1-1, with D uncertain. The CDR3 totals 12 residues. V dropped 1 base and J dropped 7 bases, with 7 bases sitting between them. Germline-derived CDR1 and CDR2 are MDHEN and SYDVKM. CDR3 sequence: CASSLFSLEAFF. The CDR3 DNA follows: TGTGCCAGCAGTTTATTTAGTCTTGAAGCTTTCTTT.

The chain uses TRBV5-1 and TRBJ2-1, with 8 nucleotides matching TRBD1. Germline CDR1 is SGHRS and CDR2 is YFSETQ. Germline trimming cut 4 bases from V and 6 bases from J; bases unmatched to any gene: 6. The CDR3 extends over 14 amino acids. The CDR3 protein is CASSGRTGGNEQFF. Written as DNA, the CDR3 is TGCGCCAGCAGCGGTAGAACAGGGGGCAATGAGCAGTTCTTC.

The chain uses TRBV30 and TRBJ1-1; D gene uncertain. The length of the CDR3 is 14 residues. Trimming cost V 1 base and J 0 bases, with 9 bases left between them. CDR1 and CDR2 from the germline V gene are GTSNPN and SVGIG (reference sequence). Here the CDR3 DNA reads TGTGCCTGGAGTGCCTCCCGAATGAACACTGAAGCTTTCTTT. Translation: CAWSASRMNTEAFF.

As DNA, the CDR3 is TGTGCCACCAGTATGCCCGGGGGGTACAATGAGCAGTTCTTC. It is translated as CATSMPGGYNEQFF. The chain employs TRBV24-1 and TRBJ2-1; 7 bases match TRBD2. With 6 bases clipped from V and 4 bases from J, the junction kept 5 bases outside the gene matches. This CDR3 has 14 amino acids. CDR1 is KGHDR, CDR2 SFDVKD, per germline.

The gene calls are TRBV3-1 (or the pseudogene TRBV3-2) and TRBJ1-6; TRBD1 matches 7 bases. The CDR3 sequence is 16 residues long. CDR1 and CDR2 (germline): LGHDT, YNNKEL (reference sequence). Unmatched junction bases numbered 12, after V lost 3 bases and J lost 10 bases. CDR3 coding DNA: TGTGCCAGCAGCCACACCGCGACAGGGCTAGGATCACCCCTCCACTTT. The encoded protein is CASSHTATGLGSPLHF.

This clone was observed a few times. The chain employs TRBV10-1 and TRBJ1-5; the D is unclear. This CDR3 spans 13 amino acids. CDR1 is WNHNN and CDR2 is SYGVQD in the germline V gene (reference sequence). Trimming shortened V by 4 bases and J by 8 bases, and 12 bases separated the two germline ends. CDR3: CASSVGMIKPQHF. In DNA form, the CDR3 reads TGCGCCAGCAGTGTGGGGATGATCAAGCCCCAGCATTTT.

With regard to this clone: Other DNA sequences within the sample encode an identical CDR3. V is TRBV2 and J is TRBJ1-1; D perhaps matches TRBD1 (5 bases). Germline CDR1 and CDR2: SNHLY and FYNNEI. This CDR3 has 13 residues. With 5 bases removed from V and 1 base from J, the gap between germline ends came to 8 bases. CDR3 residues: CASSRDGNTEAFF. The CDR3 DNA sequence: TGTGCCAGCAGTAGGGACGGGAACACTGAAGCTTTCTTT.

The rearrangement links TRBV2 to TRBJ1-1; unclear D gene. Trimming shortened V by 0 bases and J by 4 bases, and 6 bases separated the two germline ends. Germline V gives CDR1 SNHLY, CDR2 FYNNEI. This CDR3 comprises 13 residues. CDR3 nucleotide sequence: TGTGCCAGCAGTGAAGCGCGAGGCACTGAAGCTTTCTTT. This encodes CASSEARGTEAFF.

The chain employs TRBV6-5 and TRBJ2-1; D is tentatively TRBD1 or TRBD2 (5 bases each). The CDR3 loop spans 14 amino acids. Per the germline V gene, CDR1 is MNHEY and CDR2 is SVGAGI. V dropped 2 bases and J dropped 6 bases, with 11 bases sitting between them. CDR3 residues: CASSYGQGRNEQFF. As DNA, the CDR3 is TGTGCCAGCAGTTACGGGCAGGGACGCAATGAGCAGTTCTTC.

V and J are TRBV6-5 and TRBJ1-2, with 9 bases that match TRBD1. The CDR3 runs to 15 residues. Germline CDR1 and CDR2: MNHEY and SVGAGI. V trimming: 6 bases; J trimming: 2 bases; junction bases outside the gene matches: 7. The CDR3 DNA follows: TGTGCCAGCAGCCCCCGGGACAGGGCAAACTATGGCTACACCTTC. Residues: CASSPRDRANYGYTF.

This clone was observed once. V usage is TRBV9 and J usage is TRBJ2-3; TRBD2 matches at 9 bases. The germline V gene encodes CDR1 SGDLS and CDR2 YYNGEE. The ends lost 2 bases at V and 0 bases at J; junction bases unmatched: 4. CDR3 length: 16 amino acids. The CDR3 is CASSVAAGGSTDTQYF. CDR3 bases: TGTGCCAGCAGCGTGGCAGCGGGGGGTAGCACAGATACGCAGTATTTT.

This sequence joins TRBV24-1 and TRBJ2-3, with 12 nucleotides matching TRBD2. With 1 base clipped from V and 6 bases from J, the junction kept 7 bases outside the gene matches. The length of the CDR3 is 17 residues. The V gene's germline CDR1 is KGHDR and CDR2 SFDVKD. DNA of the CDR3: TGTGCCACCAGTGATTTTGAACTAGCGGGGGGCGGGGATACGCAGTATTTT. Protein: CATSDFELAGGGDTQYF.

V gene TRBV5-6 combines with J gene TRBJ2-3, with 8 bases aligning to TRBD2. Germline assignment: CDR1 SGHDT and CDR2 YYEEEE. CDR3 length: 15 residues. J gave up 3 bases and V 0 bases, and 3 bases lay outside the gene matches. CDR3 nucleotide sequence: TGTGCCAGCAGCTTGGGAACTAGCGGAACAGATACGCAGTATTTT. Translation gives CASSLGTSGTDTQYF.

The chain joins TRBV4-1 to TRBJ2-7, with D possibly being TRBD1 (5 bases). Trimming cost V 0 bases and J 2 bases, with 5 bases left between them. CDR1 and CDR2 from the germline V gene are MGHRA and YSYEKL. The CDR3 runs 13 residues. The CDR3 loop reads CASSQETAYEQYF. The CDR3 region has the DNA TGCGCCAGCAGCCAAGAGACAGCCTACGAGCAGTACTTC.

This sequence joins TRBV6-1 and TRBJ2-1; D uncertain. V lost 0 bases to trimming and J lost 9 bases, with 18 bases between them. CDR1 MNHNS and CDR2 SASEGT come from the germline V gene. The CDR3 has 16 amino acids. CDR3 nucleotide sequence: TGTGCCAGCAGTGAAGCGCTCGTCTGGGATAGGACTGAGCAGTTCTTC. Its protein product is CASSEALVWDRTEQFF.

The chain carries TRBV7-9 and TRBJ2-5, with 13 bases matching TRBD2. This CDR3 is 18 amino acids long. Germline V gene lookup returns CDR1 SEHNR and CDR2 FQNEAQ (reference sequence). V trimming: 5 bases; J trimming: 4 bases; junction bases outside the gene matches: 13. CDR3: CASSNRLAGGPPLETQYF. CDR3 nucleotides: TGTGCCAGCAGCAACAGACTAGCGGGGGGCCCACCCCTAGAGACCCAGTACTTC.

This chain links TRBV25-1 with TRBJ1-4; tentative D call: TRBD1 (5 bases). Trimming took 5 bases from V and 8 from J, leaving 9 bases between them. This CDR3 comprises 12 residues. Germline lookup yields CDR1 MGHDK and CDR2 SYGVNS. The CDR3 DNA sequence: TGTGCCAGCAGTCGGGGCTCCGAAAAACTGTTTTTT. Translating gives CASSRGSEKLFF.

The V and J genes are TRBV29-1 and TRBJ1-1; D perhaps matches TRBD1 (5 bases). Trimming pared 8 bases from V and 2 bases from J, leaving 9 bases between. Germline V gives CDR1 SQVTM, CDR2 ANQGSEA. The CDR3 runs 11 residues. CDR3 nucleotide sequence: TGCAGCTTCGGACACAACACTGAAGCTTTCTTT. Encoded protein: CSFGHNTEAFF.

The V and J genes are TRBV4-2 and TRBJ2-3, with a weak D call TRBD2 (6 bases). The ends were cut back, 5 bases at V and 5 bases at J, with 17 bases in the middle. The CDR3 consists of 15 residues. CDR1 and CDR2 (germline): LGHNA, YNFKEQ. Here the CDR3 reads CASSRGGIDIDTQYF. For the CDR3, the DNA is TGTGCCAGCAGCAGGGGCGGGATTGATATAGATACGCAGTATTTT.

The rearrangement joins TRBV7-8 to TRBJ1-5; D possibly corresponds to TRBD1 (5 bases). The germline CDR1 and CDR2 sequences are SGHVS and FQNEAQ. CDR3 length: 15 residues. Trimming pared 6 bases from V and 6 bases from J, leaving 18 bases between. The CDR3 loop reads CASREAGAGGQPQHF. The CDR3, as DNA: TGTGCCAGCAGGGAGGCCGGAGCGGGGGGTCAGCCCCAGCATTTT.

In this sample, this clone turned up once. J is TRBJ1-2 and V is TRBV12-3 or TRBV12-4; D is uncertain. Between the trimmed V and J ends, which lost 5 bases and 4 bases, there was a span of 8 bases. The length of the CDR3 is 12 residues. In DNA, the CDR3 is TGTGCCAGCAGTAGAGTGGCCTATGGCTACACCTTC. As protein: CASSRVAYGYTF.

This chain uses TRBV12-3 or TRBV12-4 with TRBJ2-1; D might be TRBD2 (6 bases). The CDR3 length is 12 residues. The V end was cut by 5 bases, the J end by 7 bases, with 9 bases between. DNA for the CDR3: TGTGCCAGCAGTCCGACTAGGAATGAGCAGTTCTTC. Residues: CASSPTRNEQFF.